A selection of T cell receptor beta chains follows, all from one sample in a study of cytomegalovirus exposure and HLA in healthy donors. The method was immunoSEQ multiplex PCR; TCRdb's version includes in-frame clones alone and lacks a portion of them. The table lists about 170,000 clones, around 78% of them singletons. Sequencing was done on a sample of PBMCs. The receptors were gathered from a female donor in good health and CMV-seronegative. The CDR3 runs from the conserved cysteine through the conserved F or W. Fields, in order: J gene, D gene, V gene, CDR3 protein. A D gene is named only where the DNA matches it firmly.

>TRBJ2-1|.|TRBV13
CASSLGVAGQFF
>TRBJ2-3|.|TRBV5-4
CASSLWSTQHTDTQYF
>.|TRBD1|TRBV7-3
CASSDRGYIYEQYF
>TRBJ1-2|TRBD1|TRBV28
CASSPGGPGQGKSSYGYTF
>TRBJ2-2|TRBD1|TRBV7-3
CASSSQTGTVNTGELFF
>TRBJ2-6|TRBD1|TRBV7-9
CASSRQGTGANGLTF
>TRBJ1-4|.|TRBV9
CASSVGGTANEKLFF
>TRBJ2-7|TRBD2|TRBV10-3
CAISPGLAVAYEQYF
>TRBJ2-5|.|TRBV2
CASSFQVAQYF
>TRBJ2-5|TRBD2|TRBV7-2
CASSPGRWETQYF
>TRBJ1-3|.|TRBV29-1
CSVAAAGRGNTIYF
>TRBJ1-2|TRBD1|TRBV28
CASSSGDRDRGYTF
>TRBJ1-1|TRBD1|TRBV6-6
CASSYSGQGAFF
>TRBJ2-3|.|TRBV7-3
CASRDLKGHAPGDTQYF
>TRBJ2-7|TRBD2|TRBV4-3
CASSQEGGSSYEQYF
>TRBJ2-2|TRBD2|TRBV27
CASRPSSGTSGGIAGELFF
>TRBJ1-3|.|TRBV7-6
CASSSYPRGVGGNTIYF
>TRBJ1-2|.|TRBV4-3
CASSQYRVSANYGYTF
>TRBJ2-3|.|TRBV6-1
CASSEARGGSDTQYF
>TRBJ2-7|TRBD1|TRBV7-2
CASSLGQGTLYEQYF
>TRBJ1-5|TRBD1|TRBV9
CASSAGTGYNQPQHF
>TRBJ1-4|.|TRBV5-5
CASSWGELSNEKLFF
>TRBJ2-2|.|TRBV4-2
CASSQERGGELFF
>TRBJ2-1|TRBD1|TRBV7-2
CASSGTGNFNEQFF
>TRBJ2-7|.|TRBV19
CASSYRVAATEQYF
>TRBJ2-3|TRBD2|TRBV4-1
CASSQDTGLATDTQYF
>TRBJ1-4|.|TRBV4-3
CASSQDLGTSEKLFF
>TRBJ2-2|TRBD2|TRBV9
CASSVAGGGAAGELFF
>TRBJ2-7|TRBD1|TRBV6-6
CASSYPDRGYEQYF
>TRBJ2-3|TRBD2|TRBV5-1
CASSTWGTSGSTDTQYF
>TRBJ2-7|.|TRBV4-3
CASSQGRYEQYF
>TRBJ1-1|.|TRBV6-1
CATREVLHTEAFF
>TRBJ1-4|.|TRBV30
CAWSGGVLANEKLFF